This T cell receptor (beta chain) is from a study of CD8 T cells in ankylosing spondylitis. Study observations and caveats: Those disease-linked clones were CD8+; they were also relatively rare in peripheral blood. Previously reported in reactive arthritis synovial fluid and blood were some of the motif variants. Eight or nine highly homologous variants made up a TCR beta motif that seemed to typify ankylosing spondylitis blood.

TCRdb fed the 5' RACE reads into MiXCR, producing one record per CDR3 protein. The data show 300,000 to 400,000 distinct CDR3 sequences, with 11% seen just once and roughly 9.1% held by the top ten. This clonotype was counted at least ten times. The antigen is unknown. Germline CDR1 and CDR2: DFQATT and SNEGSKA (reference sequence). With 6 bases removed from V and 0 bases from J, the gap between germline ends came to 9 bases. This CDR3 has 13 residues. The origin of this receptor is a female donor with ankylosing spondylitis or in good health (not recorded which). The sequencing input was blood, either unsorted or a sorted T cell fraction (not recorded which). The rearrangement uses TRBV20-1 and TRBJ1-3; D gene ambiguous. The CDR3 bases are TGCAGTGCAAAACCCGGCTCTGGAAACACCATATATTTT. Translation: CSAKPGSGNTIYF.